A single sample gave rise to the 18 T cell receptor beta chains below, sequenced in a study of blood T cell repertoires in COVID-19. Profiled with immunoSEQ multiplex PCR; TCRdb holds only in-frame clones, not every one. The sample contains about 240,000 clones, more than 75% of which appear only once. Sample: PBMCs or T cells enriched from blood (not recorded which). All receptors derive from a middle-aged woman with acute COVID-19.

This sequence joins TRBV10-3 and TRBJ2-3; D is unclear. CDR1 and CDR2 from the germline V gene are ENHRY and SYGVKD. V shed 0 bases and J shed 5 bases, with 6 bases lying between them. CDR3 length: 13 residues. The CDR3 sequence: CAISESTRDTQYF. In DNA, the CDR3 is TGTGCCATCAGTGAGTCGACTCGAGATACGCAGTATTTT.

The V gene is TRBV3-1 (or the pseudogene TRBV3-2), the J gene TRBJ1-6; D remains ambiguous. The V end was cut by 1 base, the J end by 4 bases, with 11 bases between. The CDR3 runs to 16 residues. The germline V gene has CDR1 LGHDT and CDR2 YNNKEL (reference sequence). CDR3 residues: CASSQGPPSYNSPLHF. The DNA for the CDR3 is TGTGCCAGCAGCCAAGGTCCCCCCTCTTATAATTCACCCCTCCACTTT.

A word on this clone: The sample holds other DNA sequences that translate to the same CDR3. The chain links TRBV28 to TRBJ1-2, with 8 bases matching TRBD1. Germline CDR1 and CDR2: MDHEN and SYDVKM. The V and J ends lost 3 bases and 8 bases, in that order; junction bases with no gene match: 5. The length of the CDR3 is 13 residues. CDR3 in DNA: TGTGCCAGCAGTTTGGACAGGGTAGGAGGCTACACCTTC. Amino acids: CASSLDRVGGYTF.

The chain is built from TRBV7-8 and TRBJ1-2, with D possibly matching TRBD1 (6 bases). Germline CDR1 reads SGHVS; CDR2 reads FQNEAQ. With 5 bases removed from V and 0 bases from J, the gap between germline ends came to 22 bases. The CDR3 has 18 amino acids. As DNA, the CDR3 is TGTGCCAGCAGCACTCCTCGTGGGGGCAGTGATTCTAACTATGGCTACACCTTC. Translated: CASSTPRGGSDSNYGYTF.

The rearrangement links TRBV7-9 to TRBJ2-2; D is unclear. V was shortened by 5 bases and J by 7 bases, with 8 bases between the two germline ends. This CDR3 spans 12 amino acids. Germline CDR1 SEHNR, CDR2 FQNEAQ (reference sequence). The CDR3 nucleotides read TGTGCCAGCAGCCCTTACAGCGGGGAGCTGTTTTTT. Protein sequence: CASSPYSGELFF.

The chain employs TRBV11-2 and TRBJ2-3; 14 positions agree with TRBD2. CDR3 length: 17 amino acids. After removal of 1 base from V and 3 bases from J, the junction contained 3 bases not matched to a gene. Germline V gives CDR1 SGHAT, CDR2 FQNNGV. The CDR3 loop reads CASSLGGTSGRTDTQYF. The CDR3 DNA follows: TGTGCCAGCAGCTTAGGGGGGACTAGCGGGAGAACAGATACGCAGTATTTT. The full variable domain, in which reference TRBV11-2 and TRBJ2-3 provide the parts outside the CDR3, is EAGVAQSPRYKIIEKRQSVAFWCNPISGHATLYWYQQILGQGPKLLIQFQNNGVVDDSQLPKDRFSAERLKGVDSTLKIQPAKLEDSAVYLCASSLGGTSGRTDTQYFGPGTRLTVL.

The chain is built from TRBV9 and TRBJ2-3; maybe TRBD2 (6 bases). CDR1 and CDR2 from the germline V gene are SGDLS and YYNGEE. The V end lost 4 bases, the J end lost 1 base, and 13 bases lay between the germline ends. CDR3 length equals 15 residues. CDR3 region: CASSKVSGGTDTQYF. CDR3 nucleotide sequence: TGTGCCAGCAGCAAAGTTAGCGGAGGCACAGATACGCAGTATTTT.

The J gene is TRBJ2-1, the V gene TRBV3-1 (or the pseudogene TRBV3-2); 8 bases map to TRBD2. V lost 3 bases, J lost 8 bases, and 6 bases stayed unmatched. The germline V gene encodes CDR1 LGHDT and CDR2 YNNKEL (reference sequence). The CDR3 totals 14 residues. DNA of the CDR3: TGTGCCAGCAGCCAGTCCGGGAGGGGCTATGAGCAGTTCTTC. It yields the protein CASSQSGRGYEQFF.

The rearrangement uses TRBV7-8 and TRBJ1-2, with TRBD1 matching 9 bases. Germline V gene data show CDR1 as SGHVS and CDR2 as FQNEAQ. The CDR3 totals 12 residues. For the CDR3, the DNA is TGTGCTACCGGGACAGGGCACTATGGCTACACCTTC. It codes for CATGTGHYGYTF.

This clone was observed a single time. The CDR3 nucleotides read TGTGCCAGCAGCTCGGTCCGAAATTCACCCCTCCACTTT. Residues: CASSSVRNSPLHF. The chain employs TRBV11-3 and TRBJ1-6; D gene uncertain. The germline V and J ends were trimmed by 4 bases and 7 bases, with 8 bases remaining between them. Per germline, CDR1 SGHNT and CDR2 YENEEA. This CDR3 has 13 amino acids.

The chain links TRBV12-3 or TRBV12-4 to TRBJ2-7, with 7 nucleotides matching TRBD2. This CDR3 is 13 amino acids long. Trimming removed 6 bases from V and 2 bases from J; junction bases left unmatched: 4. CDR3 loop: CASSVGGAYEQYF. The CDR3 DNA reads TGTGCCAGCAGCGTGGGGGGGGCCTACGAGCAGTACTTC.

The V and J genes are TRBV5-1 and TRBJ2-1, with 8 bases lining up with TRBD1. CDR3 length equals 16 residues. Germline trimming cut 0 bases from V and 4 bases from J; bases unmatched to any gene: 6. Germline-derived CDR1 and CDR2 are SGHRS and YFSETQ. The CDR3 reads CASSLGGTGKYNEQFF. The CDR3 DNA sequence: TGCGCCAGCAGCTTGGGTGGGACAGGAAAATACAATGAGCAGTTCTTC.

The gene calls are TRBV13 and TRBJ1-1; 8 bases line up with TRBD1. This CDR3 is built from 12 residues. V shed 5 bases, J shed 8 bases, and the junction held 4 bases outside the gene matches. Germline CDR1 PRHDT, CDR2 FYEKMQ (reference sequence). The CDR3 sequence: CASSLGTGEAFF. In DNA form, the CDR3 reads TGTGCCAGCAGCCTTGGGACAGGCGAAGCTTTCTTT.

The chain has TRBV5-4 and TRBJ1-5, with a tentative D call TRBD1 (5 bases). The CDR3 spans 15 residues. V lost 2 bases, J lost 2 bases, and 11 bases lay in between. Germline V lookup: CDR1 SGHNT, CDR2 YYREEE (reference sequence). CDR3 nucleotides: TGTGCCAGCAGCTTTTGGGGGGGAGGCAATCAGCCCCAGCATTTT. Translated, it gives CASSFWGGGNQPQHF.

The V gene is TRBV5-1, the J gene TRBJ2-3, with D possibly matching TRBD2 (7 bases). Germline CDR1 reads SGHRS; CDR2 reads YFSETQ. V was clipped by 0 bases and J by 4 bases, with 9 bases between them. The CDR3 is 14 amino acids. CDR3: CASSLGGGADTQYF. The CDR3 region has the DNA TGCGCCAGCAGCTTGGGGGGGGGCGCAGATACGCAGTATTTT.

V usage is TRBV20-1 and J usage is TRBJ2-1, with 7 bases identical to TRBD1. The ends lost 3 bases at V and 12 bases at J; junction bases unmatched: 8. CDR1 DFQATT and CDR2 SNEGSKA come from the germline V gene (reference sequence). This CDR3 comprises 12 residues. The CDR3 reads CSASNRGSGQFF. Here the CDR3 DNA reads TGCAGTGCTAGTAACAGGGGAAGTGGGCAGTTCTTC.

CDR3 in amino acids: CASAQGRSTYEQYF. Written as DNA, the CDR3 is TGTGCCAGCGCCCAGGGCAGGAGCACCTACGAGCAGTACTTC. The chain has TRBV7-2 and TRBJ2-7; D may be TRBD1 (5 bases). The CDR3 has 14 residues. Germline assignment: CDR1 SGHTA and CDR2 FQGNSA. The V end lost 8 bases, the J end lost 2 bases, and 16 bases lay between the germline ends.

The chain links TRBV19 to TRBJ2-2; TRBD2 agrees at 9 bases. The trim removed 3 bases at V and 6 bases at J, leaving 8 bases unmatched. The germline CDR1 and CDR2 sequences are LNHDA and SQIVND (reference sequence). The CDR3 sequence is 16 residues long. CDR3 sequence: CASSIPAGGDSGELFF. CDR3 nucleotides: TGTGCCAGTAGTATCCCAGCGGGAGGTGACTCCGGGGAGCTGTTTTTT. Variable domain in full (rest from reference TRBV19 and TRBJ2-2): DGGITQSPKYLFRKEGQNVTLSCEQNLNHDAMYWYRQDPGQGLRLIYYSQIVNDFQKGDIAEGYSVSREKKESFPLTVTSAQKNPTAFYLCASSIPAGGDSGELFFGEGSRLTVL.